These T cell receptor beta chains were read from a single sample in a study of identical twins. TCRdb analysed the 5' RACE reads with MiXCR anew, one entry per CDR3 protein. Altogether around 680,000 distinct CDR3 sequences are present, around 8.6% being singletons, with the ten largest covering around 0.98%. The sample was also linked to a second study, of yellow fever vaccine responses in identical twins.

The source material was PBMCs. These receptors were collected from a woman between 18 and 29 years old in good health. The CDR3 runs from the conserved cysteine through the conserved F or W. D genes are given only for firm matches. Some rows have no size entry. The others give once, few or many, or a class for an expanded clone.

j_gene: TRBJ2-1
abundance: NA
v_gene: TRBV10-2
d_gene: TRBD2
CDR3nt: TGCGCCAGCAGTGTCCTAGCGGGAGTTAATGAGCAGTTCTTC
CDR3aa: CASSVLAGVNEQFF

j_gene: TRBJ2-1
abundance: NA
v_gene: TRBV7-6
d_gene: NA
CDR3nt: TGTGCCAGCAGCGCACACCATGGAAATGAGCAGTTCTTC
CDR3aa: CASSAHHGNEQFF

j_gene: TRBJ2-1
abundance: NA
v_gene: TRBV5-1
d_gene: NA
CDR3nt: TGCGCCAGCAGCACGGGAGACTTCAACTACAATGAGCAGTTCTTC
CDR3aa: CASSTGDFNYNEQFF

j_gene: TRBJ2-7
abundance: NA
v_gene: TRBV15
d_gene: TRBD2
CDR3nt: TGTGCCACCAGCGCGGGACTATTCTACGAGCAGTACTTC
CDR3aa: CATSAGLFYEQYF

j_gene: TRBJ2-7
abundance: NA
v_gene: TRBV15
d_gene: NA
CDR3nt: TGTGCCACCAGCAGAGATCAGCGGAGAAACGAGCAGTACTTC
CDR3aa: CATSRDQRRNEQYF

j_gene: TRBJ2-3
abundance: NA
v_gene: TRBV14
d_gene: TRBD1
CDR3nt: TGTGCCAGCAGCCGAGAAGGGGGCTGGACAGATACGCAGTATTTT
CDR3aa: CASSREGGWTDTQYF

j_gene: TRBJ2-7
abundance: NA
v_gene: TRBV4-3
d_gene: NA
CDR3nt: TGCGCCAGCAGCCAAGATATTGGGGGGCTCTACGAGCAGTACTTC
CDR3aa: CASSQDIGGLYEQYF

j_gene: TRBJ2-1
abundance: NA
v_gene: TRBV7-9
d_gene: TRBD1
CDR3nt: TGTGCCAGCAGAAAGACAGGGGGCATCAATGAGCAGTTCTTC
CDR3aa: CASRKTGGINEQFF

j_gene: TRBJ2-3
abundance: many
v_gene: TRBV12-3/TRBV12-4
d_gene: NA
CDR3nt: TGTGCCAGCAGTTCGATCCGGAGCACAGATACGCAGTATTTT
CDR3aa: CASSSIRSTDTQYF

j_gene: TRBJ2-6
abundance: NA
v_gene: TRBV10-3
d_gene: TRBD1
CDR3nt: TGTACCATCAGTTTATCGGGGACAGCATTTCCCTCTGGGGCCAACGTCCTGACTTTC
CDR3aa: CTISLSGTAFPSGANVLTF

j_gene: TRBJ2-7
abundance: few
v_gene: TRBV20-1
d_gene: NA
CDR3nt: TGCAGTGCGTCTCGCATCCTGGGCGAGCAGTACTTC
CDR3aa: CSASRILGEQYF

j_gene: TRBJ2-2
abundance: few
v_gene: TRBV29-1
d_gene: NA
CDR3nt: TGCAGCGTTGATAAGGTTCCCGGGGAGCTGTTTTTT
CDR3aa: CSVDKVPGELFF

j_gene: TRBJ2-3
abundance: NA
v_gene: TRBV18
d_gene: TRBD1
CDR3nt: TGTGCCAGCTCACCGACAGGGGAGGATTTCTATACGCAGTATTTT
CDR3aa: CASSPTGEDFYTQYF

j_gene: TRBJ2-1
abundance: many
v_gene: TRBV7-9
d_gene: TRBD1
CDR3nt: TGTGCCAGCAGCCCAACTGAAGGGACAGCCTACAATGAGCAGTTCTTC
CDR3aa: CASSPTEGTAYNEQFF

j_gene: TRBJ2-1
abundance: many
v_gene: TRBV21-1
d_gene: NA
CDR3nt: TGTGCCAGCAGCAAGCCAGGGAGCTCCTACAATGAGCAGTTCTTC
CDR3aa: CASSKPGSSYNEQFF

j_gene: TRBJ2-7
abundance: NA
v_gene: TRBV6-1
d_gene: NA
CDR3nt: TGTGCGGTTGGGATTTTTAGCTCCTACGAGCAGTACTTC
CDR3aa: CAVGIFSSYEQYF

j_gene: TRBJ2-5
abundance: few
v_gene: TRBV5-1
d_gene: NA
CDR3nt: TGCGCCAGCAGTATCCAGGGGTCCACAAGGGGGACCCAGTACTTC
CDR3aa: CASSIQGSTRGTQYF

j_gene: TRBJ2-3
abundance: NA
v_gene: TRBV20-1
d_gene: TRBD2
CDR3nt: TGCAGTGCTGGTCGCCCTAGCGGGGGACACACAGATACGCAGTATTTT
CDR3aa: CSAGRPSGGHTDTQYF

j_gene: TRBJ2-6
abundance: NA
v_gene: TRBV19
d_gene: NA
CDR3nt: TGTGCCAGTAGTATTTTCAGTTCTGGGGCCAACGTCCTGACTTTC
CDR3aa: CASSIFSSGANVLTF

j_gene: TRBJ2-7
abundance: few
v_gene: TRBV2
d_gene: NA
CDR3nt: TGTGCCAGCAGTGGAGACATTACCTACGAGCAGTACTTC
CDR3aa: CASSGDITYEQYF

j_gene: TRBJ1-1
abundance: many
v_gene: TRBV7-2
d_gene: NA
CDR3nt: TGTGCCAGCAGCTCGAAACGGGGCACTGAAGCTTTCTTT
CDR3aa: CASSSKRGTEAFF